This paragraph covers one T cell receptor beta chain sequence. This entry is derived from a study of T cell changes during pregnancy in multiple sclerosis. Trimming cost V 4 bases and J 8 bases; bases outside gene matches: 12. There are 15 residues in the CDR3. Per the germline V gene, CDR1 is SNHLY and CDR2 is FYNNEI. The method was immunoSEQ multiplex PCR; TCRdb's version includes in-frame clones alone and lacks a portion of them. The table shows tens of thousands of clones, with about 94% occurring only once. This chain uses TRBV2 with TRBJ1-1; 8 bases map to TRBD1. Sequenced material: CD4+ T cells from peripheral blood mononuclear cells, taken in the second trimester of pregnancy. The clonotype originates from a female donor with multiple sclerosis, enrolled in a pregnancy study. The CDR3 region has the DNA TGTGCCAGCAGTGGTTCGGGGCAGGGGGCCTCGGAAGCTTTCTTT. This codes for CASSGSGQGASEAFF.